These 7 T cell receptor beta chains were all obtained from the same sample, sequenced in a study of blood T cells in healthy people across ages. It was with a sample-barcoded 5' primer and a J-beta primer mix that a second PCR of roughly 7 to 12 cycles was run. TCRdb re-analysed the 5' RACE reads in MiXCR, keeping a single row per CDR3 protein. Of some 900,000 distinct CDR3 sequences in the sample, about 48% were seen once. Sequenced material: blood. Receptors originate from a young man in good health.

This chain connects TRBV5-5 to TRBJ1-2; no firm D call. Germline assignment: CDR1 SGHKS and CDR2 YYEKEE (reference sequence). Trimming pared 0 bases from V and 4 bases from J, leaving 10 bases between. The CDR3 runs to 14 residues. The CDR3 spells CASSLVARSYGYTF. The CDR3 bases are TGTGCCAGCAGCTTGGTGGCGCGGTCCTATGGCTACACCTTC.

The gene calls are TRBV20-1 and TRBJ2-7; no reliable D call. Germline V gene sequence: CDR1 DFQATT, CDR2 SNEGSKA (reference sequence). This CDR3 spans 16 amino acids. Trimming removed 1 base from V and 10 bases from J, with 26 bases in between. The DNA of the CDR3 is TGCAGTGCTAGAGGCACCTCCCCGGACCCCAGTTCTACCCAGTACTTC. Encoded protein: CSARGTSPDPSSTQYF.

This clonotype was observed a handful of times. The rearrangement joins TRBV4-2 to TRBJ1-5; the D is unclear. Trimming left V 0 bases short and J 10 bases short, with 16 bases between. Germline loops: CDR1 LGHNA, CDR2 YNFKEQ. This CDR3 is built from 15 residues. The CDR3, as DNA: TGTGCCAGCAGCCAAGATCGTGGTATGGGCGAACCCCAGCATTTT. Translating gives CASSQDRGMGEPQHF.

The table lists this clonotype with a few counts. The rearrangement joins TRBV7-2 to TRBJ2-3; no definite D call. CDR3 length equals 13 residues. CDR1 SGHTA and CDR2 FQGNSA come from the germline V gene. The V and J ends lost 1 base and 6 bases respectively, with 8 bases between them. CDR3 protein: CASSLEAWDTQYF. Written as DNA, the CDR3 is TGTGCCAGCAGCTTAGAGGCATGGGATACGCAGTATTTT.

This clonotype was counted only a few times. V usage is TRBV20-1 and J usage is TRBJ1-2; possibly TRBD1 for D (6 bases). The germline CDR1 and CDR2 sequences are DFQATT and SNEGSKA (reference sequence). With 6 bases removed from V and 3 bases from J, the gap between germline ends came to 17 bases. The CDR3 runs to 14 residues. In DNA, the CDR3 is TGCAGTGCCACCCCAGACAGGATTGACTATGGCTACACCTTC. The encoded protein is CSATPDRIDYGYTF.

This clonotype came up a few times. The gene calls are TRBV29-1 and TRBJ2-3, with D perhaps TRBD1 (6 bases). Trimming removed 2 bases from V and 1 base from J, with 13 bases in between. Per the germline V gene, CDR1 is SQVTM and CDR2 is ANQGSEA. The CDR3 is made up of 15 amino acids. The CDR3: CSVEMGDIRTDTQYF. CDR3 DNA sequence: TGCAGCGTTGAAATGGGGGACATCCGCACAGATACGCAGTATTTT.

This sequence joins TRBV5-6 and TRBJ2-1, with D uncertain. Germline CDR1 is SGHDT and CDR2 is YYEEEE. The germline V and J ends were trimmed by 4 bases and 10 bases, with 12 bases remaining between them. The CDR3 totals 12 residues. The CDR3 region is CASSPVAREQFF. CDR3 bases: TGTGCCAGCAGCCCGGTGGCACGGGAGCAGTTCTTC.